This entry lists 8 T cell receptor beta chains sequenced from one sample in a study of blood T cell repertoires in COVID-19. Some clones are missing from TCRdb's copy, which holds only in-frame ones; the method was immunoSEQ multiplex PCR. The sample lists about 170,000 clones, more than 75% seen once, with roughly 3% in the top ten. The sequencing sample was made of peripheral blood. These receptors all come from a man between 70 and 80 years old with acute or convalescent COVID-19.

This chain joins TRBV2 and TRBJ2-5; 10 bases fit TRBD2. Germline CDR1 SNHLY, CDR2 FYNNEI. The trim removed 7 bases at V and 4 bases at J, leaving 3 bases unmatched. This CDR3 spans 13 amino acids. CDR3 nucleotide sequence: TGTGCCAGCATGCTAGCGGGGGCAGAGACCCAGTACTTC. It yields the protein CASMLAGAETQYF.

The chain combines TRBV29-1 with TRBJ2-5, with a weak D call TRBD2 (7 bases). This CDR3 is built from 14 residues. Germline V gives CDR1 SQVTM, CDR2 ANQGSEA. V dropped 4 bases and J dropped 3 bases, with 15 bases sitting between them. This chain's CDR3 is CSVAPGGRKETQYF. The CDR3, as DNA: TGCAGCGTTGCCCCCGGGGGGCGTAAAGAGACCCAGTACTTC.

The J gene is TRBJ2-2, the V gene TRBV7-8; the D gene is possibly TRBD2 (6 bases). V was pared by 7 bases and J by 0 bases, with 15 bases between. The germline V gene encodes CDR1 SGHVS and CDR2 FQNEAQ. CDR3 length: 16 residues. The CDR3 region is CASTPSGGTNTGELFF. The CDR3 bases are TGTGCCAGCACCCCATCGGGCGGGACGAACACCGGGGAGCTGTTTTTT.

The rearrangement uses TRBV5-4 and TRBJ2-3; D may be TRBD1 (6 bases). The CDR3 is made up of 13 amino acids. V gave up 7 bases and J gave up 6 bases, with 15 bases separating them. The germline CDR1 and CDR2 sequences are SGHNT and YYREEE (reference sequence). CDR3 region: CASRSPTGDTQYF. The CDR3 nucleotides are TGTGCCAGCCGATCCCCCACAGGGGATACGCAGTATTTT.

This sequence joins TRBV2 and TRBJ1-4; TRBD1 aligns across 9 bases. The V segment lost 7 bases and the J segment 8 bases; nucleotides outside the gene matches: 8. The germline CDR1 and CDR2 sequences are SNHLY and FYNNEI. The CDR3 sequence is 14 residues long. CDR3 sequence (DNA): TGTGCCAGCACCAAGACAGGGGGTACGGAAAAACTGTTTTTT. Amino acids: CASTKTGGTEKLFF. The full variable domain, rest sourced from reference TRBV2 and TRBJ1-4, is EPEVTQTPSHQVTQMGQEVILRCVPISNHLYFYWYRQILGQKVEFLVSFYNNEISEKSEIFDDQFSVERPDGSNFTLKIRSTKLEDSAMYFCASTKTGGTEKLFFGSGTQLSVL.

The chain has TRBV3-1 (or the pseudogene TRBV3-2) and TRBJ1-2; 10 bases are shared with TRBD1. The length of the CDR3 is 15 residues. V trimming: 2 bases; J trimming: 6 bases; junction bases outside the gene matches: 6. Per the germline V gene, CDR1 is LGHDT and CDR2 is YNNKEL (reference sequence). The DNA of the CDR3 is TGTGCCAGCAGCCAACTCCGGACAGGGGGGGATGGCTACACCTTC. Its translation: CASSQLRTGGDGYTF.

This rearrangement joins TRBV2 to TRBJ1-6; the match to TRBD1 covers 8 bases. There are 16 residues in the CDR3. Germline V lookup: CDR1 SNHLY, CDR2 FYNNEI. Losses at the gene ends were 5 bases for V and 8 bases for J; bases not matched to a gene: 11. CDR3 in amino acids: CASSSPFDRGDSPLHF. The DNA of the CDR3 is TGTGCCAGCAGTTCCCCGTTCGACAGGGGAGATTCACCCCTCCACTTT.

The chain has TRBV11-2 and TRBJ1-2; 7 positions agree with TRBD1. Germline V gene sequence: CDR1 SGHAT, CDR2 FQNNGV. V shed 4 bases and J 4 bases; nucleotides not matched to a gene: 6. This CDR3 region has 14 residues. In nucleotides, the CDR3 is TGTGCCAGCAGCTCAACTCCAGGGGGCTATGGCTACACCTTC. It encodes CASSSTPGGYGYTF.